This T cell receptor (beta chain) came from a study of blood T cell repertoires in COVID-19. Study information: Spain, Italy and the United States supplied samples that represented acute and convalescent COVID-19.

The table came from immunoSEQ multiplex PCR; TCRdb's copy has only in-frame clones and leaves some out. The table records about 190,000 clones, around 80% of them present only once. This CDR3 is 14 amino acids long. Germline V CDR1 and CDR2: ENHRY, SYGVKD. V was clipped by 3 bases and J by 5 bases; unmatched bases: 3. Sequenced input: peripheral blood. V usage is TRBV10-3 and J usage is TRBJ2-1; 8 bases align to TRBD2. The sequence was collected from a woman of 80 years or more with active or convalescent COVID-19. DNA of the CDR3: TGTGCCATCAGTGACGGGGGGGGTGACAATGAGCAGTTCTTC. Protein: CAISDGGGDNEQFF.